Listed here are 3 T cell receptor beta chains from one sample, sequenced in a study of cytomegalovirus exposure and HLA in healthy donors. Researchers ran the PCR with 60 Vbeta and 13 Jbeta primers. Libraries were prepared by immunoSEQ multiplex PCR; TCRdb keeps only in-frame clonotypes and omits some of them. The table lists 130,000 or so clones, approximately 85% of them singletons. Sequenced sample: PBMCs. The receptors shown here come from a woman aged 25 to 45 in good health and CMV-seropositive.

This chain links TRBV11-2 with TRBJ2-1; 13 bases align to TRBD2. The CDR3 is made up of 16 amino acids. CDR1 is SGHAT, CDR2 FQNNGV, per germline. The V segment lost 4 bases and the J segment 10 bases; nucleotides outside the gene matches: 10. The CDR3 DNA sequence: TGTGCCAGCAGCTCTACCACTAGCGGGAGGGCCGGAGAGCAGTTCTTC. Its translation: CASSSTTSGRAGEQFF.

The chain combines TRBV6-1 with TRBJ2-1; 7 nucleotides line up with TRBD2. V was pared by 6 bases and J by 0 bases, with 5 bases of the junction left unmatched. CDR1 and CDR2 (germline): MNHNS, SASEGT. The CDR3 runs to 15 residues. The CDR3 DNA is TGTGCCAGCAGGCTTAGCGGGTACTCCTACAATGAGCAGTTCTTC. It encodes CASRLSGYSYNEQFF.

The gene calls are TRBV5-1 and TRBJ2-1, with 14 positions matching TRBD2. The CDR3 runs 16 residues. Germline V gene lookup returns CDR1 SGHRS and CDR2 YFSETQ. Losses at the gene ends were 4 bases for V and 6 bases for J; bases not matched to a gene: 6. DNA of the CDR3: TGCGCCAGCAGCCCTGGACTAGCGGGGGGCCGCAATGAGCAGTTCTTC. It encodes CASSPGLAGGRNEQFF.